This TCR beta chain was sequenced during a study of preoperative IRX-2 immunotherapy in early breast cancer. Sequenced by immunoSEQ multiplex PCR; TCRdb stores in-frame clones only, minus some. This table has 23,000 or so clones, over 75% appearing once. Indicated treatment: preoperative locoregional IRX-2 cytokine immunotherapy. Per the germline V gene, CDR1 is SGHNT and CDR2 is YYREEE (reference sequence). V lost 5 bases and J lost 4; bases outside the gene matches: 5. The CDR3 sequence is 13 residues long. This chain uses TRBV5-4 with TRBJ1-2; 7 bases line up with TRBD1. This clonotype was sampled from a human donor with breast cancer. The sample consisted of tumor tissue, taken after IRX-2 immunotherapy. Written as DNA, the CDR3 is TGTGCCAGCAGGCCGACAGGGAGCTATGGCTACACCTTC. It specifies CASRPTGSYGYTF.